The clone carrying this TCR beta chain has more than one count but fewer than ten. This sample is part of a study of blood T cell repertoires in COVID-19. The V end lost 5 bases, the J end lost 2 bases, and 13 bases lay between the germline ends. The CDR3 runs 15 residues. Germline assignment: CDR1 MNHEY and CDR2 SMNVEV (reference sequence). TCRdb's copy holds only in-frame clones and misses some; the assay was immunoSEQ multiplex PCR. The sample shows 110,000 or so clones, approximately 85% of them seen only once. The chain employs TRBV27 and TRBJ2-4, with a weak D call TRBD2 (6 bases). The TCR was taken from a human donor in a cohort sampled during active COVID-19. Sequenced: peripheral blood. The CDR3 protein is CASSRTGDTKNIQYF. The DNA of the CDR3 is TGTGCCAGCAGTCGGACGGGGGATACCAAAAACATTCAGTACTTC.